This passage covers 31 T cell receptor beta chains from one sample sequenced in a study of beta chain features in type 1 diabetes. These receptors have no identified antigens. cDNA synthesis used the whole RNA isolate, giving expressed TCRB sequences. TCRdb keeps only in-frame clones here, not all; method: immunoSEQ multiplex PCR. The data show 300,000 or so clones, around 9% seen once. Broader study findings: Significant though moderate, a shortening of TCRB CDR3s appeared in all four CD4+ subsets of Type 1 diabetes patients.

Sequencing was performed on central memory CD4+ T cells from blood. The receptors stem from a man aged 30-40 years with type 1 diabetes.

Comment on this clone: The sample has other DNA sequences that encode this CDR3 too. The chain joins TRBV7-2 to TRBJ2-3, with a tentative D call TRBD2 (6 bases). The CDR3 consists of 14 residues. The V end lost 3 bases, the J end lost 1 base, and 8 bases lay between the germline ends. Germline V gene data show CDR1 as SGHTA and CDR2 as FQGNSA. This CDR3 reads CASSLGGRTDTQYF. The CDR3 DNA reads as TGTGCCAGCAGCTTGGGGGGTCGCACAGATACGCAGTATTTT.

J is TRBJ2-3 and V is TRBV4-3; D gene uncertain. Germline CDR1 reads LGHNA; CDR2 reads YSLEER. The V and J ends lost 0 bases and 0 bases respectively, with 10 bases between them. This CDR3 contains 16 residues. The CDR3 DNA reads as TGCGCCAGCAGCCAAGATGGGTCGTTTAGCACAGATACGCAGTATTTT. This gives the protein CASSQDGSFSTDTQYF.

V usage is TRBV5-6 and J usage is TRBJ2-2, with D maybe TRBD1 (5 bases). This CDR3 contains 13 residues. Germline CDR1 SGHDT, CDR2 YYEEEE. Trimming pared 5 bases from V and 7 bases from J, leaving 12 bases between. The CDR3 sequence: CASRSGIRGELFF. CDR3 nucleotides: TGTGCCAGCAGGTCAGGGATTCGCGGGGAGCTGTTTTTT. Complete variable domain (other parts from reference TRBV5-6 and TRBJ2-2): DAGVTQSPTHLIKTRGQQVTLRCSPKSGHDTVSWYQQALGQGPQFIFQYYEEEERQRGNFPDRFSGHQFPNYSSELNVNALLLGDSALYLCASRSGIRGELFFGEGSRLTVL.

This clone occurred many times. The chain combines TRBV29-1 with TRBJ1-2; 11 bases agree with TRBD1. The CDR3 has 19 amino acids. J gave up 4 bases and V 2 bases, and 18 bases lay outside the gene matches. Germline CDR1 reads SQVTM; CDR2 reads ANQGSEA. CDR3 loop: CSVEPESRGQGVRGYGYTF. CDR3 in DNA: TGCAGCGTTGAACCGGAATCTAGGGGACAGGGGGTCAGAGGCTATGGCTACACCTTC.

This clone occurred a few times. The chain carries TRBV4-1 and TRBJ2-1, with 10 bases matching TRBD1. The CDR3 spans 14 residues. From germline, CDR1 is MGHRA and CDR2 YSYEKL. The trim removed 2 bases at V and 7 bases at J, leaving 2 bases unmatched. As DNA, the CDR3 is TGCGCCAGCAGCCAATTGGACAGGGGGAATGAGCAGTTCTTC. This encodes CASSQLDRGNEQFF.

This clone was seen a few times. The chain links TRBV20-1 to TRBJ2-7; D perhaps matches TRBD1 (6 bases). CDR3 length: 11 residues. Germline CDR1 and CDR2: DFQATT and SNEGSKA (reference sequence). Trimming left V 5 bases short and J 4 bases short, with 9 bases between. CDR3: CSAQGPYEQYF. Written as DNA, the CDR3 is TGCAGTGCTCAGGGGCCGTACGAGCAGTACTTC.

The chain has TRBV7-2 and TRBJ2-5, with 10 bases lining up with TRBD2. Germline lookup yields CDR1 SGHTA and CDR2 FQGNSA. There are 16 residues in the CDR3. V trimming: 1 base; J trimming: 5 bases; junction bases outside the gene matches: 7. CDR3: CASSLGASGGRETQYF. The CDR3 coding sequence is TGTGCCAGCAGCTTAGGGGCTAGCGGGGGCCGGGAGACCCAGTACTTC.

This clone was detected many times. This chain joins TRBV11-2 and TRBJ2-4; D possibly corresponds to TRBD2 (6 bases). The CDR3 has 13 amino acids. Trimming shortened V by 1 base and J by 5 bases, and 6 bases separated the two germline ends. CDR1 and CDR2 (germline): SGHAT, FQNNGV. CDR3 amino acids: CASSLVAENIQYF. The CDR3 nucleotides read TGTGCCAGCAGCTTAGTAGCGGAAAACATTCAGTACTTC.

This clone was detected a few times. The chain carries TRBV30 and TRBJ1-6, with D perhaps matching TRBD1 (6 bases). This CDR3 has 13 residues. CDR1 GTSNPN and CDR2 SVGIG come from the germline V gene (reference sequence). In DNA, the CDR3 is TGTGCGGTGGGGGCAGCGTATAATTCACCCCTCCACTTT. Its translation: CAVGAAYNSPLHF.

This clone showed up just a few times. V gene TRBV25-1 combines with J gene TRBJ2-3; TRBD1 agrees at 11 bases. The germline V gene has CDR1 MGHDK and CDR2 SYGVNS. J was trimmed by 2 bases and V by 4 bases; bases with no gene match: 11. The CDR3 runs to 18 residues. The CDR3 nucleotides are TGTGCCAGCAGTGGGGGACAGGGGGATCACGGGCACACAGATACGCAGTATTTT. It encodes CASSGGQGDHGHTDTQYF.

This clone was seen only a few times. The chain uses TRBV4-3 and TRBJ2-5; D perhaps matches TRBD2 (5 bases). The CDR3 spans 15 residues. Trimming took off 4 bases at V and 5 bases at J, with 17 bases between the two ends. In germline, CDR1 is LGHNA, CDR2 YSLEER. The CDR3 here is CASSPGFNTAETQYF. In DNA, the CDR3 is TGCGCCAGCAGCCCGGGATTCAACACCGCGGAGACCCAGTACTTC.

CDR3 bases: TGTGCCAGCAGTTTAGTTTACGAGCAGTACTTC. It is translated as CASSLVYEQYF. The chain links TRBV27 to TRBJ2-7; no clear D. The V gene's germline CDR1 is MNHEY and CDR2 SMNVEV (reference sequence). V lost 2 bases, J lost 4 bases, and 3 bases lay in between. The CDR3 is made up of 11 amino acids.

The chain recombines TRBV19 with TRBJ2-1, with D perhaps TRBD1 (5 bases). Trimming took 5 bases from V and 10 from J, leaving 18 bases between them. The CDR3 loop spans 14 amino acids. Per the germline V gene, CDR1 is LNHDA and CDR2 is SQIVND (reference sequence). In DNA, the CDR3 is TGTGCCAGTAGTGGGCCGGCCGCAGGGCCCGAGCAGTTCTTC. This gives the protein CASSGPAAGPEQFF.

This clone was seen a few times. The gene calls are TRBV25-1 and TRBJ2-7; D unclear. Germline CDR1 reads MGHDK; CDR2 reads SYGVNS. The V gene lost 3 bases and the J gene lost 2 bases, with 11 bases spanning the gap. The CDR3 totals 14 residues. CDR3 in DNA: TGTGCCAGCAGTGACCCGGGTCGGACCTACGAGCAGTACTTC. It specifies CASSDPGRTYEQYF.

This clone was seen only a few times. This likely reflects a read error, since a far larger clone is one base away. The same CDR3 can be traced to other DNA sequences in this sample. The V and J genes are TRBV7-2 and TRBJ2-3; no firm D call. Trimming removed 5 bases at V and 2 bases at J, with 5 bases between. CDR1 and CDR2 (germline): SGHTA, FQGNSA. CDR3 length: 12 residues. The CDR3 sequence is CASSPDTDTQYF. The CDR3, as DNA: TGTGCCAGCAGCCCGGACACAGATACGCAGTATTTT.

This clone was observed a single time. Different DNA sequences within this sample yield the same CDR3. This sequence joins TRBV2 and TRBJ1-2, with D maybe TRBD1 (5 bases). This CDR3 contains 14 residues. Germline V gene lookup returns CDR1 SNHLY and CDR2 FYNNEI. V was trimmed by 1 base and J by 7 bases, leaving 13 bases between them. The DNA for the CDR3 is TGTGCCAGCAGTGAAGAGGGGCAGGGTGGTGGCTACACCTTC. Its translation: CASSEEGQGGGYTF.

As for this clone: One junction end disagrees with the germline gene, perhaps due to a read error. The V gene is TRBV7-7, the J gene TRBJ2-3, with TRBD2 matching over 10 bases. Per germline, CDR1 SSHAT and CDR2 FNYEAQ (reference sequence). The CDR3 covers 17 residues. The DNA for the CDR3 is TGTGCTAGCAGCTTAGCGGTCGCTAGCGGGGGACCAGATACGCAGTATTTT. Protein: CASSLAVASGGPDTQYF.

V usage is TRBV11-3 and J usage is TRBJ2-1; D perhaps matches TRBD2 (5 bases). Deletions cut 5 bases from V and 13 bases from J, with 18 bases between. Germline CDR1 reads SGHNT; CDR2 reads YENEEA. The CDR3 spans 13 residues. The CDR3 loop reads CASSTLLATVQFF. The CDR3 DNA sequence: TGTGCCAGCAGCACCTTGCTAGCCACAGTTCAGTTCTTC.

This chain links TRBV20-1 with TRBJ2-5; D is ambiguous. Trimming removed 3 bases from V and 4 bases from J, with 3 bases in between. This CDR3 is built from 10 residues. From germline, CDR1 is DFQATT and CDR2 SNEGSKA (reference sequence). Written as DNA, the CDR3 is TGCAGTGCTAGTGGAGAGACCCAGTACTTC. It encodes CSASGETQYF.

Only a few counts were recorded for this clone. The chain has TRBV10-3 and TRBJ1-5; D is perhaps TRBD1 (6 bases). The CDR3 covers 16 residues. V lost 5 bases and J lost 1, with 15 bases in between. The germline V gene encodes CDR1 ENHRY and CDR2 SYGVKD. This CDR3 is CAISRGGAASNQPQHF. The CDR3 region has the DNA TGTGCCATCAGTCGCGGGGGGGCAGCGAGCAATCAGCCCCAGCATTTT.

As DNA, the CDR3 is TGTGCCAGCAGCGGACCAGGGTCCGAGACCCAGTACTTC. This gives the protein CASSGPGSETQYF. The chain recombines TRBV9 with TRBJ2-5, with a weak D call TRBD1 (5 bases). The CDR3 is made up of 13 amino acids. V shed 3 bases and J shed 5 bases, with 11 bases lying between them. Looked up from germline, CDR1 is SGDLS and CDR2 is YYNGEE.

This clone was seen ten or more times. The chain employs TRBV19 and TRBJ1-1; D remains unclear. Germline-derived CDR1 and CDR2 are LNHDA and SQIVND (reference sequence). The germline V and J ends were trimmed by 6 bases and 5 bases, with 13 bases remaining between them. The CDR3 extends over 13 amino acids. The CDR3 nucleotides read TGTGCCAGTAGGGCCGGGCCCCGTACTGAAGCTTTCTTT. Residues: CASRAGPRTEAFF.

This CDR3 reads CASSGGGGTQYEQYF. Here the CDR3 DNA reads TGTGCCAGCAGCGGGGGCGGCGGGACGCAATACGAGCAGTACTTC. The chain is built from TRBV5-4 and TRBJ2-7; the D gene could be TRBD1 or TRBD2 (6 bases each). The length of the CDR3 is 15 residues. Between the trimmed V and J ends, which lost 4 bases and 4 bases, there was a span of 18 bases. CDR1 is SGHNT and CDR2 is YYREEE in the germline V gene (reference sequence).

The chain is built from TRBV7-9 and TRBJ2-7; maybe TRBD1 (5 bases). The CDR3 runs 15 residues. Between the trimmed V and J ends, which lost 2 bases and 3 bases, there was a span of 14 bases. Germline loops: CDR1 SEHNR, CDR2 FQNEAQ (reference sequence). The CDR3 DNA reads TGTGCCAGCAGCTTATGGGAAGGCGGACACTACGAGCAGTACTTC. As protein: CASSLWEGGHYEQYF.

This clone was found a few times. The chain carries TRBV7-9 and TRBJ2-5; 8 bases are shared with TRBD2. This CDR3 has 14 residues. Unmatched junction bases numbered 8, after V lost 4 bases and J lost 7 bases. CDR1 is SEHNR, CDR2 FQNEAQ, per germline (reference sequence). CDR3 nucleotide sequence: TGTGCCAGCAGCTGGGCACTAGCGGAAGGGACCCAGTACTTC. Residues: CASSWALAEGTQYF.

The rearrangement joins TRBV12-5 to TRBJ2-3; tentatively, D is TRBD2 (6 bases). The CDR3 is 17 amino acids. Germline V gene lookup returns CDR1 LGHNT and CDR2 FRNRAP. The V and J ends lost 7 bases and 2 bases respectively, with 22 bases between them. The chain's CDR3 is CASAKQTGTGITDTQYF. CDR3 DNA: TGTGCTAGTGCCAAACAGACCGGGACTGGGATCACAGATACGCAGTATTTT.

This clone was picked up a small number of times. The chain has TRBV14 and TRBJ2-5; no clear D gene. The CDR3 loop spans 13 amino acids. V was trimmed by 5 bases and J by 5 bases, leaving 12 bases between them. Germline CDR1 reads SGHDN; CDR2 reads FVKESK. The CDR3 DNA reads TGTGCCAGCAGCACCCAGTTTCGGGAGACCCAGTACTTC. Translation gives CASSTQFRETQYF. Full variable domain (remainder filled in from reference TRBV14 and TRBJ2-5): EAGVTQFPSHSVIEKGQTVTLRCDPISGHDNLYWYRRVMGKEIKFLLHFVKESKQDESGMPNNRFLAERTGGTYSTLKVQPAELEDSGVYFCASSTQFRETQYFGPGTRLLVL.

The sample holds a few counts of this clone. The chain combines TRBV10-3 with TRBJ2-1; a weak D match, TRBD1 (6 bases). Germline loops: CDR1 ENHRY, CDR2 SYGVKD. Trimming pared 4 bases from V and 1 base from J, leaving 11 bases between. This CDR3 comprises 15 residues. In nucleotides, the CDR3 is TGTGCCATCAGTGTACAGGGTGTTTCCTACAATGAGCAGTTCTTC. This gives the protein CAISVQGVSYNEQFF.

This clone showed up just a few times. The chain joins TRBV9 to TRBJ2-1; 8 positions match TRBD2. The CDR3 consists of 15 residues. V shed 6 bases and J 8 bases; nucleotides not matched to a gene: 13. Germline V gene sequence: CDR1 SGDLS, CDR2 YYNGEE. CDR3 in DNA: TGTGCCAGCACCCGTTTCGGGGGGGGCCACGATGAGCAGTTCTTC. Translating gives CASTRFGGGHDEQFF.

This clone was detected only a few times. The chain employs TRBV7-9 and TRBJ2-2; D is unresolved. The CDR3 is 16 residues long. Trimming took 1 base from V and 4 from J, leaving 13 bases between them. Germline values: CDR1 SEHNR, CDR2 FQNEAQ (reference sequence). CDR3 residues: CASSLGVDLITGELFF. The DNA of the CDR3 is TGTGCCAGCAGCTTAGGGGTCGACTTAATCACCGGGGAGCTGTTTTTT.

This clone has more than one count but fewer than ten. The J gene is TRBJ2-3, the V gene TRBV30; 10 positions agree with TRBD2. The CDR3 is 15 residues long. The ends lost 4 bases at V and 6 bases at J; junction bases unmatched: 10. Per germline, CDR1 GTSNPN and CDR2 SVGIG (reference sequence). In nucleotides, the CDR3 is TGTGCCTGGACCGGGGAGCGGGGGGGCCGGGATACGCAGTATTTT. Translated, it gives CAWTGERGGRDTQYF.